These T cell receptor beta chains were read from a single sample in a study of CD8 T cells in ankylosing spondylitis. From the 5' RACE reads, TCRdb called clonotypes with MiXCR, one entry per CDR3 protein. The sample has about 130,000 distinct CDR3 sequences; about an eighth are singletons. The sequencing input was blood, either unsorted or a sorted T cell fraction (not recorded which). These receptors originate from a female donor with ankylosing spondylitis or in good health (not recorded which). The CDR3 runs from the conserved cysteine through the conserved F or W. D genes are given only for firm matches. The size entry is marked missing in some rows and otherwise reads once, few, many or a size class.

cdr3_nt	cdr3_aa	d_call	clone_size	v_call	j_call
TGTGCCAGCAGCGTAGACCCAGGGGAAGCCGGAAACACCATATATTTT	CASSVDPGEAGNTIYF	-	few	TRBV9	TRBJ1-3
TGTGCCAGCAGCGTAGGTTACGGCTACAATGAGCAGTTCTTC	CASSVGYGYNEQFF	-	few	TRBV9	TRBJ2-1
TGCGCCAGCAGCCAAGAGGGACTAGCGGCGCAAGAGACCCAGTACTTC	CASSQEGLAAQETQYF	TRBD2	-	TRBV4-1	TRBJ2-5
TGTGCCTGGGATCCGGGACAGGGGGCTTCTGGGGCCAACGTCCTGACTTTC	CAWDPGQGASGANVLTF	TRBD1	few	TRBV30	TRBJ2-6
TGTGCCAGCAGCCAAGAGGGGAGAACTGAAGCTTTCTTT	CASSQEGRTEAFF	-	-	TRBV3-1	TRBJ1-1
TGCAGCGTTGATTCATCAGGGTCACGAGGCACCGGGGAGCTGTTTTTT	CSVDSSGSRGTGELFF	-	few	TRBV29-1	TRBJ2-2
TGCGCCAGCAGCCAATCTAGGGCAGGGGACACCGGGGAGCTGTTTTTT	CASSQSRAGDTGELFF	-	few	TRBV5-1	TRBJ2-2
TGTGCCAGCAGCGACTACAATGAGCGGTTCTTC	CASSDYNERFF	-	-	TRBV7-9	TRBJ2-1
TGTGCCAGCAGTTTCGCCGAGGGGACCGGGTATGGCTACACCTTC	CASSFAEGTGYGYTF	-	-	TRBV28	TRBJ1-2
TGTGCCAGCAGTTTGGTGGGACAGGGGAGCTACGAGCAGTACTTC	CASSLVGQGSYEQYF	TRBD1	-	TRBV27	TRBJ2-7
TGTGCCAGCAGGAAGGGTGGGGGCTCCTACGAGCAGTACTTC	CASRKGGGSYEQYF	-	few	TRBV3-1	TRBJ2-7
TGTGCCAGCAGCCGAGGACTAGCGGGAGTCGGTCAGTTCTTC	CASSRGLAGVGQFF	TRBD2	-	TRBV3-1	TRBJ2-1
TGTGCCAGCAGCTTAGGTGGGGGACCCGCCAACGCCGGGGAGCTGTTTTTT	CASSLGGGPANAGELFF	-	-	TRBV7-9	TRBJ2-2
TGTGCCAGCAGCTTACAACACACAGATACGCAGTATTTT	CASSLQHTDTQYF	-	few	TRBV9	TRBJ2-3
TGCAGTGCGGCGGTGGCCGGTCGTGAGCAGTACTTC	CSAAVAGREQYF	-	-	TRBV20-1	TRBJ2-7
TGTGCCAGCAGCTTGGGGCAGGTCGGCAATCAGCCCCAGCATTTT	CASSLGQVGNQPQHF	-	few	TRBV5-5	TRBJ1-5
TGTGCCAGCAGTCTCAGGACAGCTTCACCCCTCCACTTT	CASSLRTASPLHF	-	few	TRBV2	TRBJ1-6
TGCAGTGCTAGAGGGGACAGGGGGCGAAGGAACACTGAAGCTTTCTTT	CSARGDRGRRNTEAFF	TRBD1	-	TRBV20-1	TRBJ1-1
TGTGCCATCAGTGCAAGACAGTCCGCTAACTATGGCTACACCTTC	CAISARQSANYGYTF	-	many	TRBV10-3	TRBJ1-2
TGCAGCGTTGTGGCGGGGGGTGAGACCCAGTACTTC	CSVVAGGETQYF	TRBD2	many	TRBV29-1	TRBJ2-5
TGTGCCAGCAGCTCCTTACAGGGGGAATACAATGAGCAGTTCTTC	CASSSLQGEYNEQFF	TRBD1	many	TRBV11-2	TRBJ2-1
TGTGCCAGCAGCCAAGCGACAAGGGGGACTGGGTATGACGAGCAGTTCTTC	CASSQATRGTGYDEQFF	-	many	TRBV3-1	TRBJ2-1
TGTGCCAGCAGTTCGGAAGCCCTTAGCGGGGGGGCTACAGATACGCAGTATTTT	CASSSEALSGGATDTQYF	TRBD2	-	TRBV28	TRBJ2-3
TGCGCCAGCAGCTTGGATCTGGGTATTTCCTACGAGCAGTACTTC	CASSLDLGISYEQYF	-	-	TRBV5-1	TRBJ2-7
TGTGCCAGCACTCCCCAGACGGGACAGGGAAAGGATGAGCAGTTCTTC	CASTPQTGQGKDEQFF	TRBD1	few	TRBV27	TRBJ2-1
TGTGCCAGCAGCGCCCCGGGGGCGGGAGGGCCCGATGAGCAGTTCTTC	CASSAPGAGGPDEQFF	TRBD2	-	TRBV9	TRBJ2-1
TGTGCCAGCTCACACTTCTCTGGAAACACCATATATTTT	CASSHFSGNTIYF	-	few	TRBV3-1	TRBJ1-3
TGCGCCAGCAGCGTGGCGGCTAGCGGGGGCAATGAGCAGTTCTTC	CASSVAASGGNEQFF	TRBD2	-	TRBV5-1	TRBJ2-1
TGCAGTGCCATCAAGAGTGATTCCTACGAGCAGTACTTC	CSAIKSDSYEQYF	-	few	TRBV20-1	TRBJ2-7
TGTGCCATCAGTGGATCAGGTACCTACGAGCAGTACTTC	CAISGSGTYEQYF	-	many	TRBV10-3	TRBJ2-7
TGCAGTCCCACCCGCATGGGAGTCGCCTACGAGCAGTACTTC	CSPTRMGVAYEQYF	-	few	TRBV20-1	TRBJ2-7
TGTGCCAGCAGTTTAGGGGAGACAGGGCTGGGCACTGAAGCTTTCTTT	CASSLGETGLGTEAFF	TRBD1	-	TRBV12-3/TRBV12-4	TRBJ1-1
TGTGCCAGTAGTATCGTTCTCGGGGGGGCCCAAGAGACCCAGTACTTC	CASSIVLGGAQETQYF	TRBD2	-	TRBV19	TRBJ2-5
TGTGCCAGCAGTGAATGGGCAGGGGGCAACTATGGCTACACCTTC	CASSEWAGGNYGYTF	TRBD1	-	TRBV2	TRBJ1-2
TGCGCCAGCGGCTTGGAGGGGGGGAGGTCGACTGAAGCTTTCTTT	CASGLEGGRSTEAFF	-	-	TRBV5-1	TRBJ1-1
TGTGCCAGCAGCTTTGCTAGCGGGGGGGTTGATACGCAGTATTTT	CASSFASGGVDTQYF	TRBD2	-	TRBV7-3	TRBJ2-3
TGTGCCAGCAGTGAAATCAGGACAGGGGCGAGCGGGAGCCTGTACGAGCAGTACTTC	CASSEIRTGASGSLYEQYF	-	few	TRBV2	TRBJ2-7
TGCAGTGCGCCCAACGGACTAGCGGGAAACCTGGGTGAGCAGTTCTTC	CSAPNGLAGNLGEQFF	TRBD2	few	TRBV20-1	TRBJ2-1
TGTGCCAGCAGTGACCAGGGTTCCGGCTATGGCTACACCTTC	CASSDQGSGYGYTF	-	few	TRBV2	TRBJ1-2
TGTGCCACCAGTGGTATAACGGTGAAAAGCAATCAGCCCCAGCATTTT	CATSGITVKSNQPQHF	-	few	TRBV24-1	TRBJ1-5
TGTGCCAGCAGGAGAATGAACACTGAAGCTTTCTTT	CASRRMNTEAFF	-	-	TRBV2	TRBJ1-1
TGTGCCTGGAGCGGTCGCAGAGGCAATCAGCCCCAGCATTTT	CAWSGRRGNQPQHF	-	-	TRBV30	TRBJ1-5
TGTGCCAGCAGCCCACGGACAGGGGGCAGCCCCGGGGAGCTGTTTTTT	CASSPRTGGSPGELFF	TRBD1	few	TRBV9	TRBJ2-2
TGTGCCAGTTCCCCTCACGGACAGGGGAACTACGAGCAGTACTTC	CASSPHGQGNYEQYF	TRBD1	-	TRBV25-1	TRBJ2-7
TGTGCCAGCGGACAGGGTCCCCTTCGCGAGCAGTACTTC	CASGQGPLREQYF	TRBD1	-	TRBV12-3/TRBV12-4	TRBJ2-7
TGCGCCAGCAGCTTGGCCCAGGAGCCAGATACGCAGTATTTT	CASSLAQEPDTQYF	-	few	TRBV5-1	TRBJ2-3